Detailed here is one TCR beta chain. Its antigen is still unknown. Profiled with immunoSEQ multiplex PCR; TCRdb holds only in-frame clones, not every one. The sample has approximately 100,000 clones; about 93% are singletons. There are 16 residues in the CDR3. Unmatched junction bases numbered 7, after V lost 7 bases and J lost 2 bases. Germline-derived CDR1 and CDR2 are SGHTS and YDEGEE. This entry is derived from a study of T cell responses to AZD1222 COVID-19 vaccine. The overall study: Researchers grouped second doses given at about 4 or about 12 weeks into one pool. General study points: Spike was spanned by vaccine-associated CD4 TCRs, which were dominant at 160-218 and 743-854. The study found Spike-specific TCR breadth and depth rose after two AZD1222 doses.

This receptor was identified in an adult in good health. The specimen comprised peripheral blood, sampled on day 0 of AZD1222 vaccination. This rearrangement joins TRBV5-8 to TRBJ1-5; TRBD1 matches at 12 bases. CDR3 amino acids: CASGTGGASGNQPQHF. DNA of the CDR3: TGTGCCAGCGGGACAGGGGGCGCGTCCGGCAATCAGCCCCAGCATTTT.